This TCR beta chain came from a study of blood T cell repertoires in COVID-19. Measured with immunoSEQ multiplex PCR; TCRdb has only the in-frame clones, and not every one. Of about 300,000 clones listed, roughly 89% are singletons. Germline V gene sequence: CDR1 LNHDA, CDR2 SQIVND (reference sequence). Trimming removed 5 bases from V and 6 bases from J, with 14 bases in between. The CDR3 runs to 13 residues. The origin of this receptor is a woman aged 25 to 39 with COVID-19, enrolled during active disease. The sequencing input was peripheral blood. The chain employs TRBV19 and TRBJ2-7; tentative D call: TRBD1 (5 bases). CDR3 bases: TGTGCCAGTAGTGTCCAAAGGGGCAGCGAGCAGTACGTC. Amino acids: CASSVQRGSEQYV.